This is a list of T cell receptor beta chains from one sample in a study of blood T cell repertoires in COVID-19. Profiled with immunoSEQ multiplex PCR; TCRdb holds only in-frame clones, not every one. The sample gives around 170,000 clones, around 83% of which show up once; 6% to 7% is in the top ten. Sequences were obtained from peripheral blood. The receptors derive from a woman aged 35 to 49 with acute or convalescent COVID-19. CDR3s include the opening cysteine and the closing phenylalanine or tryptophan. The order of the fields is V gene, clone size, D gene, J gene, CDR3 protein, CDR3 DNA. The D gene is left open where the match is weak. Clone size, where shown, is once, few, many, or a class for clones that have expanded.

>TRBV12-3/TRBV12-4|-|-|TRBJ2-7
CASSLILDYEQYF
TGTGCCAGCAGTTTAATCCTAGACTACGAGCAGTACTTC
>TRBV30|-|TRBD2|TRBJ2-5
CAWSKASGGAVETQYF
TGTGCCTGGAGTAAGGCTAGCGGGGGGGCCGTCGAGACCCAGTACTTC
>TRBV11-2|-|-|TRBJ2-7
CASSLVTRGRTYEQYF
TGTGCCAGCAGCTTAGTCACCAGGGGTAGAACCTACGAGCAGTACTTC
>TRBV7-3|-|-|TRBJ2-3
CASSLTVRGGPSTDTQYF
TGTGCCAGCAGCTTAACAGTTCGAGGCGGGCCTAGCACAGATACGCAGTATTTT
>TRBV5-1|-|TRBD1|TRBJ1-1
CASSLGTGGRMAFF
TGCGCCAGCAGCTTGGGGACAGGGGGCAGGATGGCTTTCTTT
>TRBV6-5|-|TRBD1|TRBJ1-2
CASINGQGWDYGYTF
TGTGCCAGCATCAACGGACAGGGCTGGGACTATGGCTACACCTTC
>TRBV19|-|-|TRBJ2-3
CASSLGRESDTQYF
TGTGCCAGTAGTTTGGGCAGGGAATCAGATACGCAGTATTTT
>TRBV6-6|-|-|TRBJ2-1
CASSYSTREQFF
TGTGCCAGCAGTTACTCGACGAGGGAGCAGTTCTTC
>TRBV27|-|-|TRBJ1-1
CASSLGEGYTEAFF
TGTGCCAGCAGTTTAGGGGAGGGTTACACTGAAGCTTTCTTT
>TRBV28|-|-|TRBJ2-5
CASSYTGDQETQYF
TGTGCCAGCAGTTATACCGGAGACCAAGAGACCCAGTACTTC
>TRBV30|-|-|TRBJ2-7
CAWGARRDSRYEQYF
TGTGCCTGGGGGGCCCGCCGGGACTCCCGCTACGAGCAGTACTTC
>TRBV15|-|-|TRBJ2-7
CATSRDNSLAAYEQYF
TGTGCCACCAGCAGAGACAATAGCCTAGCAGCCTACGAGCAGTACTTC
>TRBV9|-|TRBD1|TRBJ2-1
CASSALGTGVHNEQFF
TGTGCCAGCAGCGCCCTAGGGACAGGAGTCCACAATGAGCAGTTCTTC
>TRBV6-2/TRBV6-3|-|-|TRBJ1-1
CASSLHQNTEAFF
TGTGCCAGCAGCCTACACCAGAACACTGAAGCTTTCTTT
>TRBV5-4|-|-|TRBJ2-5
CASSLGTSRETQYF
TGTGCCAGCAGCTTGGGGACAAGCAGAGAGACCCAGTACTTC
>TRBV5-5|once|TRBD2|TRBJ2-1
CASSPTSGGDYNEQFF
TGTGCCAGCAGCCCCACTAGCGGGGGTGACTACAATGAGCAGTTCTTC
>TRBV9|-|-|TRBJ2-1
CAHWEGQGSSGKKIPYNEQFF
TGTGCCCACTGGGAGGGACAGGGTTCTAGCGGGAAAAAAATCCCCTACAATGAGCAGTTCTTC
>TRBV6-6|-|TRBD2|TRBJ2-5
CASSQIRTSGTQETQYF
TGTGCCAGCAGTCAAATTCGGACTAGCGGGACCCAAGAGACCCAGTACTTC
>TRBV5-1|-|-|TRBJ2-3
CASSFLDGFGGTDTQYF
TGCGCCAGCAGCTTCCTGGACGGATTCGGGGGCACAGATACGCAGTATTTT
>TRBV19|-|-|TRBJ2-2
CASSVWAQSNTGELFF
TGTGCCAGTAGCGTCTGGGCACAGTCGAACACCGGGGAGCTGTTTTTT
>TRBV4-2|-|TRBD2|TRBJ2-7
CASSPQEASGGINYEQYF
TGTGCCAGCAGCCCCCAGGAGGCGAGCGGGGGGATTAATTACGAGCAGTACTTC
>TRBV5-1|-|-|TRBJ2-5
CASRANQETQYF
TGCGCCAGCAGGGCCAACCAAGAGACCCAGTACTTC
>TRBV14|once|TRBD1|TRBJ1-2
CASSRQGQGAYGYTF
TGTGCCAGCAGCCGACAGGGACAGGGAGCCTATGGCTACACCTTC
>TRBV19|-|-|TRBJ2-5
CASSIETNQETQYF
TGTGCCAGTAGTATCGAGACAAACCAAGAGACCCAGTACTTC
>TRBV30|few|TRBD1|TRBJ1-1
CAWSHRQGEAFF
TGTGCCTGGAGCCACAGACAGGGTGAAGCTTTCTTT
>TRBV10-3|-|-|TRBJ1-5
CAISESRNQPQHF
TGTGCCATCAGTGAGTCACGGAATCAGCCCCAGCATTTT
>TRBV24-1|-|-|TRBJ2-6
CATSERGRNSGANVLTF
TGTGCCACCAGTGAAAGGGGTAGGAACTCTGGGGCCAACGTCCTGACTTTC
>TRBV7-9|-|-|TRBJ1-6
CASSLEQRNSPLHF
TGTGCCAGCAGCTTGGAACAGAGAAATTCACCCCTCCACTTT
>TRBV7-2|-|-|TRBJ2-3
CASSPAGFTDTQYF
TGTGCCAGCAGCCCCGCGGGTTTCACAGATACGCAGTATTTT
>TRBV5-1|-|-|TRBJ2-1
CASSRRGSQQFF
TGCGCCAGCAGCCGGCGCGGATCTCAACAGTTCTTC
>TRBV28|-|-|TRBJ1-5
CASSRLSNQPQHF
TGTGCCAGCAGTCGACTCAGCAATCAGCCCCAGCATTTT
>TRBV6-5|-|-|TRBJ1-1
CASSYVGTEAFF
TGTGCCAGCAGTTACGTCGGCACTGAAGCTTTCTTT
>TRBV12-3/TRBV12-4|-|TRBD1|TRBJ1-1
CATGQGLSTEAFF
TGTGCCACGGGACAGGGACTGAGTACTGAAGCTTTCTTT
>TRBV29-1|-|-|TRBJ1-5
CSAAYTGQPQHF
TGCAGCGCGGCGTATACGGGTCAGCCCCAGCATTTT
>TRBV5-1|-|TRBD1|TRBJ2-7
CASSYTGTGDEQYF
TGCGCCAGCAGCTACACCGGGACAGGGGACGAGCAGTACTTC
>TRBV9|-|TRBD2|TRBJ2-2
CASSVLSGGAGELFF
TGTGCCAGCAGCGTTCTTAGCGGGGGGGCCGGGGAGCTGTTTTTT
>TRBV7-8|few|-|TRBJ1-4
CASSLAGRIGEKLFF
TGTGCCAGCAGCTTAGCAGGGAGAATTGGGGAAAAACTGTTTTTT
>TRBV12-3/TRBV12-4|-|TRBD2|TRBJ2-3
CASSFAGADTQYF
TGTGCCAGCAGTTTTGCGGGAGCAGATACGCAGTATTTT
>TRBV10-1|-|-|TRBJ2-4
CASSDGSHGGIQYF
TGCGCCAGCAGTGACGGTAGCCATGGAGGTATTCAGTACTTC
>TRBV28|few|TRBD2|TRBJ2-3
CASSFRREGPTDTQYF
TGTGCCAGCAGTTTTCGGCGGGAGGGCCCCACAGATACGCAGTATTTT